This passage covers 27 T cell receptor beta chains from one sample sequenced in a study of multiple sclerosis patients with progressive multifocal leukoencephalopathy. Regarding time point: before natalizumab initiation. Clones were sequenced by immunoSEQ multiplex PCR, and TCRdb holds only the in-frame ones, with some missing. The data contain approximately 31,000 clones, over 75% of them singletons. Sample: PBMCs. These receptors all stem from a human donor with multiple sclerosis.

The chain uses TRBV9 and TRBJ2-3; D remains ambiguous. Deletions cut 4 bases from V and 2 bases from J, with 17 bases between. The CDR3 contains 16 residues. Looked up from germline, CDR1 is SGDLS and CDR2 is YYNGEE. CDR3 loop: CASSPRPTGLTDTQYF. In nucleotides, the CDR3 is TGTGCCAGCAGCCCTAGGCCAACGGGTCTCACAGATACGCAGTATTTT.

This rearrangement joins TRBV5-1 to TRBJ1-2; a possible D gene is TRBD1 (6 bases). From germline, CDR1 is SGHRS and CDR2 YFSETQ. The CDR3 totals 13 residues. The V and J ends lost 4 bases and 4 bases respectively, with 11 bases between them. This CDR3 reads CASSQDSLYGYTF. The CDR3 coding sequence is TGCGCCAGCAGCCAGGACAGTCTCTATGGCTACACCTTC.

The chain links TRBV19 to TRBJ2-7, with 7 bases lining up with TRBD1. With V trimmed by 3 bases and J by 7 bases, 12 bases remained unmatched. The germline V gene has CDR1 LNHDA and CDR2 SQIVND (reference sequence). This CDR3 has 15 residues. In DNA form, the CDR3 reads TGTGCCAGTAGTATCCGCTCGGGACAGTATCAAGAGCAGTACTTC. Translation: CASSIRSGQYQEQYF.

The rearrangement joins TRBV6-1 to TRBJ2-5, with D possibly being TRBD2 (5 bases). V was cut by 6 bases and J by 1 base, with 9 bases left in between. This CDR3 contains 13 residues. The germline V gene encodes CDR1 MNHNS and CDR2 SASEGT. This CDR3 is CASRYSVQETQYF. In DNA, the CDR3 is TGTGCCAGCAGATATAGCGTCCAAGAGACCCAGTACTTC.

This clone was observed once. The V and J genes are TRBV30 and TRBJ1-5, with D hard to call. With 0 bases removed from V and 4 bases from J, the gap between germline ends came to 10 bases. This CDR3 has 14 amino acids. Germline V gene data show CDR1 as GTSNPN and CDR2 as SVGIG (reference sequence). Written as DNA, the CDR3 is TGTGCCTGGAGTGTTGGACGGGTTAATCAGCCCCAGCATTTT. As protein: CAWSVGRVNQPQHF.

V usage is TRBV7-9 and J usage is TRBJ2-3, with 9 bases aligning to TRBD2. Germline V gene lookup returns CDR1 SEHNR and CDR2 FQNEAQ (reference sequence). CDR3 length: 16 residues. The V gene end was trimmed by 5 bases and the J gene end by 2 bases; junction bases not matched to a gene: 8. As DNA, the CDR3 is TGTGCCAGCAGCACGACCCTAGCGGGATCCACAGATACGCAGTATTTT. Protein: CASSTTLAGSTDTQYF.

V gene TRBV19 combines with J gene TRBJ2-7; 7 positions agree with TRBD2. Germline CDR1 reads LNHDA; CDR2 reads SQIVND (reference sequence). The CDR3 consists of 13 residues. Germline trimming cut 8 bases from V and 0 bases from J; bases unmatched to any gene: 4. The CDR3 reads CASGEGFSYEQYF. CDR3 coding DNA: TGTGCCAGTGGGGAGGGCTTCTCCTACGAGCAGTACTTC.

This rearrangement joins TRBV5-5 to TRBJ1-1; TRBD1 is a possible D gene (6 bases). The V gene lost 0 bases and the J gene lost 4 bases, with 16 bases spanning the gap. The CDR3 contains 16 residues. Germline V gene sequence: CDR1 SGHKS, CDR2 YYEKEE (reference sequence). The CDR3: CASSLVGSGGRTEAFF. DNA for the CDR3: TGTGCCAGCAGCTTGGTAGGTTCTGGGGGCCGCACTGAAGCTTTCTTT. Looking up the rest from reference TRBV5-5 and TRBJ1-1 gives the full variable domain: DAGVTQSPTHLIKTRGQQVTLRCSPISGHKSVSWYQQVLGQGPQFIFQYYEKEERGRGNFPDRFSARQFPNYSSELNVNALLLGDSALYLCASSLVGSGGRTEAFFGQGTRLTVV.

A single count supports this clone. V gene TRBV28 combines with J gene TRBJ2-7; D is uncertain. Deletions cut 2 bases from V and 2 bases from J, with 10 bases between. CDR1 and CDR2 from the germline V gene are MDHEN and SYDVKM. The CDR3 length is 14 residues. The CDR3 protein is CASSLGRGPYEQYF. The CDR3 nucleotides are TGTGCCAGCAGTTTAGGGCGCGGTCCCTACGAGCAGTACTTC.

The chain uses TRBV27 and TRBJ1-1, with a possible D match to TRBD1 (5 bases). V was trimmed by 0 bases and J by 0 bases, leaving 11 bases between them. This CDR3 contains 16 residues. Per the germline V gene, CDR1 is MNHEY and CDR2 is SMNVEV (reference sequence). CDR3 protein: CASSLSAGQLNTEAFF. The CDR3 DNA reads TGTGCCAGCAGTTTATCGGCAGGGCAATTGAACACTGAAGCTTTCTTT.

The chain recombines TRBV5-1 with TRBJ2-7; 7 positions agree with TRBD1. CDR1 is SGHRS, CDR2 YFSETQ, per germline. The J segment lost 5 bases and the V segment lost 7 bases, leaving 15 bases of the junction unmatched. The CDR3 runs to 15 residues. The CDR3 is CASRLLLTGVHEQYF. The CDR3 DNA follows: TGCGCCAGCCGACTCCTCCTTACAGGGGTCCACGAGCAGTACTTC.

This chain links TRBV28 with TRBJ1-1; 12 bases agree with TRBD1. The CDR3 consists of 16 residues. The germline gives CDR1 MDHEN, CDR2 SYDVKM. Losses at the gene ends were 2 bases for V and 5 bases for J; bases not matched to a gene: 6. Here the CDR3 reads CASSLGDRGRRTEAFF. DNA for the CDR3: TGTGCCAGCAGTTTAGGGGACAGGGGGCGAAGGACTGAAGCTTTCTTT.

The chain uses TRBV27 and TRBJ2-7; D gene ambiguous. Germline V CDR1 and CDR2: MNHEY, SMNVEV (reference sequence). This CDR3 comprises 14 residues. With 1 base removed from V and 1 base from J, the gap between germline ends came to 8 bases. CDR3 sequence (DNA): TGTGCCAGCAGTTTATTTCCGGATTCCTACGAGCAGTACTTC. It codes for CASSLFPDSYEQYF.

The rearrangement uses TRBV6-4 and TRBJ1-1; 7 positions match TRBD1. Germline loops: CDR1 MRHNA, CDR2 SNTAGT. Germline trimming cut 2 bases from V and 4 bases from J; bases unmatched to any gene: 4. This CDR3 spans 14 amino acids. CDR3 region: CASSDTDRATEAFF. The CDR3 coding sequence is TGTGCCAGCAGTGACACTGACAGGGCCACTGAAGCTTTCTTT.

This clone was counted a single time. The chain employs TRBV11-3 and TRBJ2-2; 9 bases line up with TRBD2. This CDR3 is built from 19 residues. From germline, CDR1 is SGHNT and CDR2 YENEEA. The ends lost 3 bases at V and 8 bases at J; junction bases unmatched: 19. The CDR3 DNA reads TGTGCCAGCAGCTTGAGTCTCCCCTTCGCGGGAGGGGGTGCTGGGGAGCTGTTTTTT. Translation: CASSLSLPFAGGGAGELFF.

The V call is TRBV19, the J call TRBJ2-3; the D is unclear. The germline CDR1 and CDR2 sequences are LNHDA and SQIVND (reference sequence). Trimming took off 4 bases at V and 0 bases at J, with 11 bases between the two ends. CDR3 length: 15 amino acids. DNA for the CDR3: TGTGCCAGTAGTACCCGAGAAGCTAGCACAGATACGCAGTATTTT. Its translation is CASSTREASTDTQYF.

The CDR3 sequence: CASSSRPYEQYF. DNA of the CDR3: TGTGCCAGCAGCTCCAGACCCTACGAGCAGTACTTC. This chain uses TRBV5-6 with TRBJ2-7; no clear D. This CDR3 spans 12 amino acids. Trimming took off 3 bases at V and 2 bases at J, with 6 bases between the two ends. The V gene's germline CDR1 is SGHDT and CDR2 YYEEEE.

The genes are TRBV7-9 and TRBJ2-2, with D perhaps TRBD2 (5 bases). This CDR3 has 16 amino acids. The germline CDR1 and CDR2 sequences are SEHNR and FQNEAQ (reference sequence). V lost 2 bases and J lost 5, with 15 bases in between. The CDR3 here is CASSLTRLAGTGELFF. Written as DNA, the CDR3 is TGTGCCAGCAGCTTAACCCGGCTAGCCGGGACCGGGGAGCTGTTTTTT. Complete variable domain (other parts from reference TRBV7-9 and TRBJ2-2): DTGVSQNPRHKITKRGQNVTFRCDPISEHNRLYWYRQTLGQGPEFLTYFQNEAQLEKSRLLSDRFSAERPKGSFSTLEIQRTEQGDSAMYLCASSLTRLAGTGELFFGEGSRLTVL.

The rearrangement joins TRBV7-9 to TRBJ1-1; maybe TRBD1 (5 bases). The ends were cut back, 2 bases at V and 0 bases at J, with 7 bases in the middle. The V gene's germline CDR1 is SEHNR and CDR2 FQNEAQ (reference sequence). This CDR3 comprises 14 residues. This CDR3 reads CASSLKGLNTEAFF. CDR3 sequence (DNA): TGTGCCAGCAGCTTAAAGGGGTTGAACACTGAAGCTTTCTTT.

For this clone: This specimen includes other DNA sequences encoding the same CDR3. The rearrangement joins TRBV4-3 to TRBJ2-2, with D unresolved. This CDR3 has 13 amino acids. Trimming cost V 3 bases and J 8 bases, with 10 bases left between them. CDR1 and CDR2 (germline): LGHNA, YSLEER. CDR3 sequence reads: CASSQGRRGELFF. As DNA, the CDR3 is TGCGCCAGCAGCCAGGGTCGTAGGGGGGAGCTGTTTTTT.

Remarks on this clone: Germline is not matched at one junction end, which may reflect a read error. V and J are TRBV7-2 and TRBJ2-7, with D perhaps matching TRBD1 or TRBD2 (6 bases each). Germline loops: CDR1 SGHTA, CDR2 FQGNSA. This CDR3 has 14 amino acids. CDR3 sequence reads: CASSLTVRGRMADF. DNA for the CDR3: TGTGCCAGCAGCCTCACGGTGAGGGGGAGGATGGCCGACTTC.

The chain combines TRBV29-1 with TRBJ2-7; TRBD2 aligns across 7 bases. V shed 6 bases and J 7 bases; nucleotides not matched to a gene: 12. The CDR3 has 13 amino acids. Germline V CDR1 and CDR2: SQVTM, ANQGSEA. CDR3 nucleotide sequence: TGCAGCGTCATGGGGACTACTCTCTTGGAGCAGTACTTC. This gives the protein CSVMGTTLLEQYF.

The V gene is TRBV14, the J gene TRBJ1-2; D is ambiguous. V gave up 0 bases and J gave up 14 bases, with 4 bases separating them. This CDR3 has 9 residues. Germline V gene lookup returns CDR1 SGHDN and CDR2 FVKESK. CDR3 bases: TGTGCCAGCAGCCAAGAGGAAACCTTC. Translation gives CASSQEETF.

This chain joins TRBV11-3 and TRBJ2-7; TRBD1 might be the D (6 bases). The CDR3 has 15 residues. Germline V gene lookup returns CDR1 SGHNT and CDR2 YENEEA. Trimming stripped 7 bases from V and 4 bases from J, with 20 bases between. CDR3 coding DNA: TGTGCCAGCATCCCTGGACAGTTCCCTCCTTACGAGCAGTACTTC. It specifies CASIPGQFPPYEQYF.

The CDR3 reads CASSQPGTSGIPSYEQYF. CDR3 in DNA: TGTGCCAGCAGCCAACCCGGGACTAGCGGGATTCCTTCCTACGAGCAGTACTTC. The rearrangement uses TRBV4-2 and TRBJ2-7; TRBD2 agrees at 13 bases. Germline-derived CDR1 and CDR2 are LGHNA and YNFKEQ. The CDR3 is 18 residues long. The trim removed 2 bases at V and 1 base at J, leaving 8 bases unmatched.

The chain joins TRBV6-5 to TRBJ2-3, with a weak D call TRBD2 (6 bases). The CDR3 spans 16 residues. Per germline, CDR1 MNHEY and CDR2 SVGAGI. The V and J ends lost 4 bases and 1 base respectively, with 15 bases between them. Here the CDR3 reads CASSSSGGRGTDTQYF. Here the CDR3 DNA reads TGTGCCAGCAGTTCCTCCGGAGGGAGAGGCACAGATACGCAGTATTTT.

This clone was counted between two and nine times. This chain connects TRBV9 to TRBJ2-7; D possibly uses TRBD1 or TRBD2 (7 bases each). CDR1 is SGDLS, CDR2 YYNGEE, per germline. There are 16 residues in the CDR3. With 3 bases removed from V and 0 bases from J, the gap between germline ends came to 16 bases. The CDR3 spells CASSEGGTDSSYEQYF. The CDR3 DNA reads TGTGCCAGCAGCGAGGGGGGGACAGATAGCTCCTACGAGCAGTACTTC.